This entry lists 32 T cell receptor beta chains sequenced from one sample in a study of cytomegalovirus exposure and HLA in healthy donors. The PCR made use of 60 Vbeta and 13 Jbeta primers. Libraries were prepared by immunoSEQ multiplex PCR; TCRdb keeps only in-frame clonotypes and omits some of them. This table holds some 96,000 clones. Sequencing input: PBMCs. The receptors derive from a woman in her 30s in good health and CMV-seronegative.

J is TRBJ1-1 and V is TRBV11-2; D may be TRBD1 (6 bases). The germline gives CDR1 SGHAT, CDR2 FQNNGV. V dropped 5 bases and J dropped 4 bases, with 14 bases sitting between them. The CDR3 has 14 residues. In DNA, the CDR3 is TGTGCCAGCAGCCTCATCCAGGGGAGCACTGAAGCTTTCTTT. Translated, it gives CASSLIQGSTEAFF.

The chain recombines TRBV27 with TRBJ2-7; a possible D gene is TRBD1 (5 bases). The CDR3 is 15 amino acids. From germline, CDR1 is MNHEY and CDR2 SMNVEV (reference sequence). The V end was cut by 2 bases, the J end by 1 base, with 12 bases between. The CDR3 coding sequence is TGTGCCAGCAGTTTAACCCCTGACAGTTCCTACGAGCAGTACTTC. Translating it yields CASSLTPDSSYEQYF.

The V and J genes are TRBV10-2 and TRBJ2-5; the D gene is possibly TRBD2 (7 bases). The germline V gene encodes CDR1 WSHSY and CDR2 SAAADI. Trimming took off 10 bases at V and 6 bases at J, with 21 bases between the two ends. The CDR3 runs 14 residues. CDR3 loop: CATCTGGPVQTQYF. The DNA for the CDR3 is TGCGCCACCTGTACCGGGGGGCCGGTCCAGACCCAGTACTTC.

V and J are TRBV27 and TRBJ2-5; the match to TRBD2 covers 8 bases. Trimming cost V 5 bases and J 5 bases; bases outside gene matches: 13. Germline loops: CDR1 MNHEY, CDR2 SMNVEV (reference sequence). The CDR3 runs 16 residues. CDR3 loop: CASSLVGSGGGETQYF. The CDR3 nucleotides read TGTGCCAGCAGTCTCGTGGGGAGCGGGGGAGGTGAGACCCAGTACTTC.

The chain links TRBV30 to TRBJ1-1; D uncertain. Germline loops: CDR1 GTSNPN, CDR2 SVGIG (reference sequence). Trimming left V 0 bases short and J 1 base short, with 9 bases between. The CDR3 loop spans 14 amino acids. This CDR3 is CAWSVTAQNTEAFF. The CDR3 DNA reads TGTGCCTGGAGTGTAACAGCCCAGAACACTGAAGCTTTCTTT.

The V and J genes are TRBV5-1 and TRBJ2-6; D is ambiguous. Germline V CDR1 and CDR2: SGHRS, YFSETQ. The CDR3 covers 16 residues. V lost 4 bases and J lost 2, with 13 bases in between. The CDR3 sequence is CASSPTYQPGANVLTF. CDR3 nucleotide sequence: TGCGCCAGCAGCCCCACCTATCAACCTGGGGCCAACGTCCTGACTTTC.

V usage is TRBV7-9 and J usage is TRBJ1-1; TRBD1 aligns across 10 bases. The CDR3 loop spans 16 amino acids. V gave up 5 bases and J gave up 3 bases; unmatched junction bases: 9. Looked up from germline, CDR1 is SEHNR and CDR2 is FQNEAQ (reference sequence). The CDR3 loop reads CASSRQTGGLDTEAFF. The CDR3 DNA is TGTGCCAGCAGCAGACAGACAGGGGGCTTGGACACTGAAGCTTTCTTT. Combining the CDR3 with reference TRBV7-9 and TRBJ1-1 gives the whole variable domain DTGVSQNPRHKITKRGQNVTFRCDPISEHNRLYWYRQTLGQGPEFLTYFQNEAQLEKSRLLSDRFSAERPKGSFSTLEIQRTEQGDSAMYLCASSRQTGGLDTEAFFGQGTRLTVV.

The CDR3, as DNA: TGTGCCAGCAGCGGTCACCGCGGGAACACTGAAGCTTTCTTT. This encodes CASSGHRGNTEAFF. This sequence joins TRBV5-6 and TRBJ1-1, with D uncertain. Germline loops: CDR1 SGHDT, CDR2 YYEEEE. V dropped 4 bases and J dropped 1 base, with 11 bases sitting between them. The CDR3 spans 14 residues.

The chain has TRBV27 and TRBJ1-4; the D gene is possibly TRBD1 (5 bases). From germline, CDR1 is MNHEY and CDR2 SMNVEV (reference sequence). V lost 5 bases and J 7 bases, leaving 14 bases between the germline ends. The CDR3 is made up of 14 amino acids. The CDR3 bases are TGTGCCAGCAGTGCTCCCGGGACTGGTGAAAAACTGTTTTTT. This gives the protein CASSAPGTGEKLFF.

The CDR3 protein is CASSLSRLAGLHNEQFF. CDR3 DNA: TGTGCCAGCAGTTTATCGCGGCTAGCGGGACTCCACAATGAGCAGTTCTTC. This chain joins TRBV27 and TRBJ2-1; 9 bases match TRBD2. This CDR3 region has 17 residues. Germline V gene data show CDR1 as MNHEY and CDR2 as SMNVEV (reference sequence). V was pared by 0 bases and J by 5 bases, with 8 bases of the junction left unmatched.

This chain uses TRBV2 with TRBJ1-5; maybe TRBD1 (5 bases). The CDR3 consists of 13 residues. Trimming stripped 9 bases from V and 11 bases from J, with 20 bases between. From germline, CDR1 is SNHLY and CDR2 FYNNEI. The CDR3: CASRVQVSSSQHF. CDR3 DNA sequence: TGTGCCAGTAGGGTACAGGTTTCGTCGTCCCAGCATTTT.

V usage is TRBV7-8 and J usage is TRBJ1-3; D remains ambiguous. Trimming removed 1 base at V and 2 bases at J, with 15 bases between. Germline values: CDR1 SGHVS, CDR2 FQNEAQ. The CDR3 has 17 residues. DNA of the CDR3: TGTGCCAGCAGCTTAGTATGGGCCAACACGGCTGGAAACACCATATATTTT. It codes for CASSLVWANTAGNTIYF. Based on the CDR3 plus reference TRBV7-8 and TRBJ1-3, the full variable domain is GAGVSQSPRYKVAKRGQDVALRCDPISGHVSLFWYQQALGQGPEFLTYFQNEAQLDKSGLPSDRFFAERPEGSVSTLKIQRTQQEDSAVYLCASSLVWANTAGNTIYFGEGSWLTVV.

The CDR3 loop is CASSVDGGSSYEQYF. The CDR3 DNA is TGTGCCAGCAGCGTAGATGGGGGGAGCTCCTACGAGCAGTACTTC. The chain carries TRBV9 and TRBJ2-7; D may be TRBD2 (6 bases). The CDR3 runs to 15 residues. The germline V gene encodes CDR1 SGDLS and CDR2 YYNGEE. The V and J ends lost 0 bases and 0 bases respectively, with 10 bases between them.

This chain uses TRBV25-1 with TRBJ2-2, with 7 bases that match TRBD1. Losses at the gene ends were 10 bases for V and 2 bases for J; bases not matched to a gene: 4. The CDR3 sequence is 13 residues long. CDR1 is MGHDK, CDR2 SYGVNS, per germline. CDR3 loop: CAIGDRNTGELFF. The CDR3 DNA reads as TGTGCCATAGGGGACAGAAACACCGGGGAGCTGTTTTTT.

The chain carries TRBV5-6 and TRBJ1-1, with unresolved D. The ends were cut back, 1 base at V and 5 bases at J, with 12 bases in the middle. From germline, CDR1 is SGHDT and CDR2 YYEEEE. This CDR3 has 14 amino acids. The CDR3 DNA sequence: TGTGCCAGCAGCTTGACGAGTTTCACTACTGAAGCTTTCTTT. As protein: CASSLTSFTTEAFF.

J is TRBJ2-5 and V is TRBV28; TRBD1 agrees at 10 bases. V dropped 4 bases and J dropped 2; count of bases not matched to a gene: 7. CDR1 is MDHEN and CDR2 is SYDVKM in the germline V gene. This CDR3 contains 16 residues. CDR3 nucleotides: TGTGCCAGCAGTTCTCGGACAGGGGGGGGTCAAGAGACCCAGTACTTC. Its protein is CASSSRTGGGQETQYF.

The chain employs TRBV6-1 and TRBJ2-5; 10 bases map to TRBD2. Germline CDR1 and CDR2: MNHNS and SASEGT. The CDR3 is made up of 14 amino acids. The trim removed 8 bases at V and 5 bases at J, leaving 8 bases unmatched. The CDR3 spells CASERTSGRETQYF. CDR3 in DNA: TGTGCCAGCGAGAGGACTAGCGGAAGGGAGACCCAGTACTTC.

CDR3 coding DNA: TGCGCCAGCAGTTCAACTACCGGGACAGGGGATGGCTACACCTTC. This encodes CASSSTTGTGDGYTF. This rearrangement joins TRBV5-1 to TRBJ1-2; 10 bases line up with TRBD1. The CDR3 totals 15 residues. From germline, CDR1 is SGHRS and CDR2 YFSETQ. The junction had 10 bases not matched to a gene; V was cut back by 5 bases and J by 6 bases.

This chain connects TRBV2 to TRBJ2-3; 8 bases are shared with TRBD2. The CDR3 consists of 18 residues. The germline gives CDR1 SNHLY, CDR2 FYNNEI. Trimming took 6 bases from V and 2 from J; bases not matched to a gene: 16. CDR3 coding DNA: TGTGCCAGCAGGGGAGCGGGGGCGAGAATGGCTGACACAGATACGCAGTATTTT. This gives the protein CASRGAGARMADTDTQYF.

The chain links TRBV29-1 to TRBJ2-1; 12 bases align to TRBD2. V lost 8 bases, J lost 4 bases, and 6 bases stayed unmatched. Germline loops: CDR1 SQVTM, CDR2 ANQGSEA. CDR3 length: 14 amino acids. Here the CDR3 reads CSTTSGSPYNEQFF. CDR3 nucleotides: TGCAGCACGACTAGCGGGAGTCCATACAATGAGCAGTTCTTC.

V gene TRBV6-5 combines with J gene TRBJ2-7, with D possibly TRBD2 on 5 matching bases. V lost 0 bases and J lost 2, with 11 bases in between. The CDR3 covers 15 residues. Germline-derived CDR1 and CDR2 are MNHEY and SVGAGI. The CDR3 nucleotides are TGTGCCAGCAGTTACTCGAGGCGGAGGCCCTACGAGCAGTACTTC. Its protein is CASSYSRRRPYEQYF.

This chain joins TRBV19 and TRBJ1-1; D is undetermined. Trimming removed 2 bases from V and 7 bases from J, with 14 bases in between. The CDR3 consists of 14 residues. The germline V gene has CDR1 LNHDA and CDR2 SQIVND (reference sequence). This CDR3 is CASSIFVGRGEAFF. The CDR3 nucleotides read TGTGCCAGTAGTATATTTGTGGGGAGAGGTGAAGCTTTCTTT.

The J gene is TRBJ2-7, the V gene TRBV27; possibly TRBD2 for D (7 bases). V was trimmed by 3 bases and J by 2 bases, leaving 14 bases between them. Germline CDR1 is MNHEY and CDR2 is SMNVEV (reference sequence). The CDR3 is 15 residues long. For the CDR3, the DNA is TGTGCCAGCAGTTTGGGGCGGGGGCCTACCTACGAGCAGTACTTC. Encoded protein: CASSLGRGPTYEQYF.

The gene calls are TRBV9 and TRBJ1-1, with 10 nucleotides matching TRBD1. The ends lost 4 bases at V and 4 bases at J; junction bases unmatched: 4. Germline V lookup: CDR1 SGDLS, CDR2 YYNGEE. This CDR3 is built from 14 residues. The CDR3 bases are TGTGCCAGCAGCTTGGGACAGGGGATCACTGAAGCTTTCTTT. Protein: CASSLGQGITEAFF.

V usage is TRBV19 and J usage is TRBJ1-2, with a tentative D call TRBD1 (5 bases). V shed 5 bases and J shed 9 bases, with 16 bases lying between them. CDR3 size: 13 residues. Germline lookup yields CDR1 LNHDA and CDR2 SQIVND (reference sequence). The CDR3 loop reads CASSPRDSLRYTF. The CDR3 nucleotides read TGTGCCAGTAGTCCCCGGGACTCCCTTCGCTACACCTTC.

The chain couples TRBV28 to TRBJ2-2; 7 nucleotides line up with TRBD1. The CDR3 covers 15 residues. Germline CDR1 reads MDHEN; CDR2 reads SYDVKM. J lost 4 bases, V lost 6 bases, and 8 bases had no gene match. The chain's CDR3 is CASSSSGTATGELFF. The CDR3 DNA follows: TGTGCCAGCAGCTCCTCAGGGACAGCCACCGGGGAGCTGTTTTTT.

V usage is TRBV5-4 and J usage is TRBJ1-1, with 7 bases identical to TRBD1. The CDR3 runs to 14 residues. V lost 3 bases and J lost 1; bases outside the gene matches: 3. Germline assignment: CDR1 SGHNT and CDR2 YYREEE (reference sequence). Here the CDR3 DNA reads TGTGCCAGCAGCTCGCGGACAGGGAACACTGAAGCTTTCTTT. Its protein product is CASSSRTGNTEAFF.

The genes are TRBV7-3 and TRBJ2-2; the D is unclear. The CDR3 consists of 12 residues. Trimming removed 3 bases from V and 5 bases from J, with 4 bases in between. The V gene's germline CDR1 is SGHTA and CDR2 FQGTGA. The CDR3 nucleotides read TGTGCCAGCAGCTTCAGGACCGGGGAGCTGTTTTTT. Translated: CASSFRTGELFF.

The chain uses TRBV4-2 and TRBJ1-2, with 7 nucleotides matching TRBD1. J was trimmed by 8 bases and V by 4 bases; bases with no gene match: 4. This CDR3 spans 12 amino acids. Germline loops: CDR1 LGHNA, CDR2 YNFKEQ. The CDR3 loop is CASSLPGGGYTF. The DNA for the CDR3 is TGTGCCAGCAGCCTTCCAGGGGGGGGCTACACCTTC.

This sequence joins TRBV19 and TRBJ1-6, with 9 bases aligning to TRBD1. Germline V gives CDR1 LNHDA, CDR2 SQIVND (reference sequence). The CDR3 extends over 15 amino acids. V lost 3 bases, J lost 10 bases, and 7 bases stayed unmatched. The CDR3 protein is CASSIGGQGKSPLHF. The CDR3 DNA is TGTGCCAGTAGTATTGGGGGACAGGGCAAATCACCCCTCCACTTT.

The chain links TRBV27 to TRBJ2-2; D might be TRBD1 (6 bases). The CDR3 is 15 residues long. Between the trimmed V and J ends, which lost 5 bases and 3 bases, there was a span of 13 bases. Per germline, CDR1 MNHEY and CDR2 SMNVEV (reference sequence). This CDR3 is CASSTQDSYTGELFF. In DNA form, the CDR3 reads TGTGCCAGCAGTACCCAGGACAGCTACACCGGGGAGCTGTTTTTT.

This chain links TRBV27 with TRBJ1-2; 12 nucleotides align to TRBD1. Trimming cost V 6 bases and J 8 bases; bases outside gene matches: 13. This CDR3 contains 16 residues. The V gene's germline CDR1 is MNHEY and CDR2 SMNVEV (reference sequence). CDR3 amino acids: CASRPWGTGGLEGYTF. In DNA, the CDR3 is TGTGCCAGCAGACCTTGGGGGACAGGGGGCTTGGAAGGCTACACCTTC.